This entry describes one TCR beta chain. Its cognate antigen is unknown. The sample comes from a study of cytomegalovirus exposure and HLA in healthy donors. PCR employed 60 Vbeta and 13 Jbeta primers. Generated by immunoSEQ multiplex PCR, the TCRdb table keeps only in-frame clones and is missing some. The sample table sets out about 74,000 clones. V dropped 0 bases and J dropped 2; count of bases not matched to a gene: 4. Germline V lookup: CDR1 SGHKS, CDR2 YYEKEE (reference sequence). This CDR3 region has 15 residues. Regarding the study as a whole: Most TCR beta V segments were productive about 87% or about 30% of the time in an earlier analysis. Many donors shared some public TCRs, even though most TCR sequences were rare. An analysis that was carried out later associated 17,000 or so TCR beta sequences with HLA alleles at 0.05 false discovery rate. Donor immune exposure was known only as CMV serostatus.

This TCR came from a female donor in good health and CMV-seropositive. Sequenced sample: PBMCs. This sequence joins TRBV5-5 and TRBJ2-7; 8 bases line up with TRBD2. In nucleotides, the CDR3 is TGTGCCAGCAGCTTGGTTAGCGGGGCTCCCTACGAGCAGTACTTC. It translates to CASSLVSGAPYEQYF.